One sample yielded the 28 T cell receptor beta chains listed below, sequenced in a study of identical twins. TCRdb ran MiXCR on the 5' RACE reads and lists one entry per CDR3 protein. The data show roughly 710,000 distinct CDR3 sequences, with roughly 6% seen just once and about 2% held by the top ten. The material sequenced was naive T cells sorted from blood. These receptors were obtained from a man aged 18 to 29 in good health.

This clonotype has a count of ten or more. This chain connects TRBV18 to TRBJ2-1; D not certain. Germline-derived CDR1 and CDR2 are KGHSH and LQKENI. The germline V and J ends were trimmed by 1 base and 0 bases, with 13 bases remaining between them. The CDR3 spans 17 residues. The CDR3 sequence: CASSPLLGRVSYNEQFF. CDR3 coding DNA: TGTGCCAGCTCACCACTGTTGGGCAGAGTCTCCTACAATGAGCAGTTCTTC.

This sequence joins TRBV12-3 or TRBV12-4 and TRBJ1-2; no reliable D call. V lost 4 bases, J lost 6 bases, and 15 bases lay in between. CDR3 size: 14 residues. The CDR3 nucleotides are TGTGCCAGCAGTTCCCCCCACGGGGTCGATGGCTACACCTTC. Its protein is CASSSPHGVDGYTF.

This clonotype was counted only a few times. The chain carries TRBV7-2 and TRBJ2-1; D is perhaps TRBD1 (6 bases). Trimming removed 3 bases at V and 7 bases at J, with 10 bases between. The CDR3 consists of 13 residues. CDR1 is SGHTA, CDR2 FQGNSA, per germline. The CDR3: CASSFNRGNEQFF. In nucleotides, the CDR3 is TGTGCCAGCAGCTTTAATAGGGGGAATGAGCAGTTCTTC. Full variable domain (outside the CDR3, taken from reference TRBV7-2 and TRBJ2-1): GAGVSQSPSNKVTEKGKDVELRCDPISGHTALYWYRQSLGQGLEFLIYFQGNSAPDKSGLPSDRFSAERTGGSVSTLTIQRTQQEDSAVYLCASSFNRGNEQFFGPGTRLTVL.

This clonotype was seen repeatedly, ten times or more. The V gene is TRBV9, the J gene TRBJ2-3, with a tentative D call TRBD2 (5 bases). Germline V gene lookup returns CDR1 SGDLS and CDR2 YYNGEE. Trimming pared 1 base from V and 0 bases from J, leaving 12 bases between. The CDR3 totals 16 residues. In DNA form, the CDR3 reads TGTGCCAGCAGCGTACGATCGGGGTCTAGCACAGATACGCAGTATTTT. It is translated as CASSVRSGSSTDTQYF.

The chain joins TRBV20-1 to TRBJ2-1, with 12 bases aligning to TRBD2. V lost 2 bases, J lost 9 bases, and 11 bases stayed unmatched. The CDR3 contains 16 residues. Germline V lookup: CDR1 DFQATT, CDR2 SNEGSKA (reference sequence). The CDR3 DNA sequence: TGCAGTGCTAGACGGCAACTAGCGGGAGGAGGTGGTGAGCAGTTCTTC. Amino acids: CSARRQLAGGGGEQFF.

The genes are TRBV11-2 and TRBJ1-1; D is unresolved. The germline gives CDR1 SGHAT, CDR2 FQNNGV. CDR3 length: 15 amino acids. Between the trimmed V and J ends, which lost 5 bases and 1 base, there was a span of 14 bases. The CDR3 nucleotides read TGTGCCAGCAGCATACCGAGGGCTTCGAACACTGAAGCTTTCTTT. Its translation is CASSIPRASNTEAFF.

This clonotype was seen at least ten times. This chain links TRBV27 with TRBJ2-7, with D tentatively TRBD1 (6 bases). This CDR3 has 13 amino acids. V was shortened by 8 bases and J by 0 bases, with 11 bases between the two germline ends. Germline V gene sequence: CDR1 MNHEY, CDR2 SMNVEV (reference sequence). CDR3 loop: CASGPDSSYEQYF. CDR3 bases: TGTGCCAGCGGCCCGGACAGCTCCTACGAGCAGTACTTC.

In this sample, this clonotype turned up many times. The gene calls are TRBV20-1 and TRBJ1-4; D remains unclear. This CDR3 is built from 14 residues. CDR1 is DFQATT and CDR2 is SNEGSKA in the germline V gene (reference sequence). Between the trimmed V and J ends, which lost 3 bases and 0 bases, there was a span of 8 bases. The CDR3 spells CSARKPATNEKLFF. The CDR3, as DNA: TGCAGTGCTAGGAAGCCCGCAACTAATGAAAAACTGTTTTTT.

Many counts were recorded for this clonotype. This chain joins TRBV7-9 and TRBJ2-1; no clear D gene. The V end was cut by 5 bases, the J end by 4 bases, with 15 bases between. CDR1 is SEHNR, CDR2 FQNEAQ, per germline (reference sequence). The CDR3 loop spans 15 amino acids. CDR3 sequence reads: CASSRGRSSYNEQFF. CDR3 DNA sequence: TGTGCCAGCAGCCGAGGAAGGAGTTCTTACAATGAGCAGTTCTTC. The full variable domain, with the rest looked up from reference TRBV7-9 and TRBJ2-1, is DTGVSQNPRHKITKRGQNVTFRCDPISEHNRLYWYRQTLGQGPEFLTYFQNEAQLEKSRLLSDRFSAERPKGSFSTLEIQRTEQGDSAMYLCASSRGRSSYNEQFFGPGTRLTVL.

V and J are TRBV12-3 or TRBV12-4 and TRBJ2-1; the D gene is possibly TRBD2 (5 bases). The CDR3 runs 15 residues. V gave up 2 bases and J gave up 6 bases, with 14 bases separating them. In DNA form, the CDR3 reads TGTGCCAGCAGTTTACGAGCGGTTCTCTTCAATGAGCAGTTCTTC. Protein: CASSLRAVLFNEQFF.

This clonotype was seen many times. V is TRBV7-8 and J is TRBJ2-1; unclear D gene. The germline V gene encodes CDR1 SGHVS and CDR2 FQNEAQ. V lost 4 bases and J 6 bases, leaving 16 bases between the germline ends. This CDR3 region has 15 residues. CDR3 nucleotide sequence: TGTGCCAGCAGCTCCGTAAGGGCCGTGTTCAATGAGCAGTTCTTC. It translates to CASSSVRAVFNEQFF. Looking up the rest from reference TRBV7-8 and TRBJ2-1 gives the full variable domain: GAGVSQSPRYKVAKRGQDVALRCDPISGHVSLFWYQQALGQGPEFLTYFQNEAQLDKSGLPSDRFFAERPEGSVSTLKIQRTQQEDSAVYLCASSSVRAVFNEQFFGPGTRLTVL.

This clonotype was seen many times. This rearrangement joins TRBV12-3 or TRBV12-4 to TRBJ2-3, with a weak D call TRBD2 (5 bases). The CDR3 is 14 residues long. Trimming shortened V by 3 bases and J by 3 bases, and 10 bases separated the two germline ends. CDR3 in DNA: TGTGCCAGCAGTTTCCCGGGAAGGACAGATACGCAGTATTTT. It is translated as CASSFPGRTDTQYF.

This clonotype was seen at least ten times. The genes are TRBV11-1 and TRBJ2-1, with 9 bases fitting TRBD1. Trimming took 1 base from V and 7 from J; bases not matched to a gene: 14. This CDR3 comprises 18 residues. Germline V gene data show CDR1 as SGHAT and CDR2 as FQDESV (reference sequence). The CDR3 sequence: CASSLVGLAGQGKNEQFF. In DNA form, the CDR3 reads TGTGCCAGCAGCTTAGTAGGGCTTGCGGGACAGGGTAAAAATGAGCAGTTCTTC.

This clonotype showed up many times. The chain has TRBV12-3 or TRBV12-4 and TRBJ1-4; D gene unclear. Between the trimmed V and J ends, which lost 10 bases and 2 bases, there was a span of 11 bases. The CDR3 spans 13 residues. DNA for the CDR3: TGTGCCACTGGCGATGGCACTAATGAAAAACTGTTTTTT. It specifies CATGDGTNEKLFF.

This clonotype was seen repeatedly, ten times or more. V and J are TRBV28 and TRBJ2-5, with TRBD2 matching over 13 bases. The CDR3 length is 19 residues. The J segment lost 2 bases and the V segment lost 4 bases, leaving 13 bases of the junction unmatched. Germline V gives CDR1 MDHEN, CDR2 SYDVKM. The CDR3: CASSSSGLAGVRGQETQYF. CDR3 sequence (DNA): TGTGCCAGCAGTTCCTCCGGACTAGCGGGAGTGCGGGGACAAGAGACCCAGTACTTC. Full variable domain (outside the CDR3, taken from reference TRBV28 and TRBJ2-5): DVKVTQSSRYLVKRTGEKVFLECVQDMDHENMFWYRQDPGLGLRLIYFSYDVKMKEKGDIPEGYSVSREKKERFSLILESASTNQTSMYLCASSSSGLAGVRGQETQYFGPGTRLLVL.

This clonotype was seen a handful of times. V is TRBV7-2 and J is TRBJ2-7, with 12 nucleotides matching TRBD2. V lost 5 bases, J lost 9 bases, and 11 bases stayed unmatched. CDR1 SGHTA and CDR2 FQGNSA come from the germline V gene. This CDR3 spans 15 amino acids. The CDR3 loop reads CASSPNPGTSGRQYF. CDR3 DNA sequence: TGTGCCAGCAGCCCAAATCCCGGGACTAGCGGGCGGCAGTACTTC.

CDR3 loop: CASSFRLADTDTQYF. CDR3 DNA: TGTGCCAGCAGCTTTAGGCTAGCGGACACAGATACGCAGTATTTT. The chain recombines TRBV11-2 with TRBJ2-3, with 7 bases lining up with TRBD2. The germline gives CDR1 SGHAT, CDR2 FQNNGV. The CDR3 has 15 amino acids. V lost 3 bases and J lost 2; bases outside the gene matches: 5.

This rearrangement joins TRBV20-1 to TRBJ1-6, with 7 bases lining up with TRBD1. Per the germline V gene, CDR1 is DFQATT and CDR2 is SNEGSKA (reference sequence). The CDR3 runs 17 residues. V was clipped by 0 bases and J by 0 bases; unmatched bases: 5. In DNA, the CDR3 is TGCAGTGCTAGAGAACAGGGGCGCAGCTCCTATAATTCACCCCTCCACTTT. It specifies CSAREQGRSSYNSPLHF.

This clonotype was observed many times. CDR3 nucleotide sequence: TGTGCCAGCAGCTTAGCGGGGACTAGCGGGACCTACAATGAGCAGTTCTTC. Protein sequence: CASSLAGTSGTYNEQFF. The V gene is TRBV7-2, the J gene TRBJ2-1; 13 bases align to TRBD2. Germline V gene lookup returns CDR1 SGHTA and CDR2 FQGNSA. The CDR3 length is 17 residues. J lost 2 bases, V lost 0 bases, and 1 base had no gene match.

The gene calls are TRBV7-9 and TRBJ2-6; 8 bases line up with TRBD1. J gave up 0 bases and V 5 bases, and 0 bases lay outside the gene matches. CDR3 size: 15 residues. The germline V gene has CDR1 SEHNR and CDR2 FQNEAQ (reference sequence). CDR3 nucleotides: TGTGCCAGCAGCGACAGGGGCTCTGGGGCCAACGTCCTGACTTTC. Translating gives CASSDRGSGANVLTF.

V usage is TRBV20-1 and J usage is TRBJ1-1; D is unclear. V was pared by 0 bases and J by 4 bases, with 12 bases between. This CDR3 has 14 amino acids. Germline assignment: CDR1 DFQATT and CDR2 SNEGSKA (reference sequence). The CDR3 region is CSARDWGGGTEAFF. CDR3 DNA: TGCAGTGCTAGAGATTGGGGTGGAGGCACTGAAGCTTTCTTT.

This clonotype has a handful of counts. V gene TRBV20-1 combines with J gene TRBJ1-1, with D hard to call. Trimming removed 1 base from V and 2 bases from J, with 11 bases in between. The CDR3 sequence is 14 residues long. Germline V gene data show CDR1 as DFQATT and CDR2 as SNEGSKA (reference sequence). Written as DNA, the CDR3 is TGCAGTGCTAGAGCCGTTCCGTTTAACACTGAAGCTTTCTTT. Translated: CSARAVPFNTEAFF.

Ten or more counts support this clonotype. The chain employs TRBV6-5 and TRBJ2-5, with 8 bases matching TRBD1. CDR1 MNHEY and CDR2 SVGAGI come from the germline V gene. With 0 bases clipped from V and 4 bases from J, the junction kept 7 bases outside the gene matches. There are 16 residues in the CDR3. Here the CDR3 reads CASSYSRTGRPETQYF. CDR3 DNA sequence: TGTGCCAGCAGTTACTCCCGGACAGGGAGACCAGAGACCCAGTACTTC.

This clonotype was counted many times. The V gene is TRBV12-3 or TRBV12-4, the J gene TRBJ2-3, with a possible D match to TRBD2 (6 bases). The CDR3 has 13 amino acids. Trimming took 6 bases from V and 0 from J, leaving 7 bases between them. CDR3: CASRLASTDTQYF. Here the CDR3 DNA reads TGTGCCAGCAGGCTAGCGAGCACAGATACGCAGTATTTT.

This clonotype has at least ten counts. The CDR3 is CASTPDRGGNQPQHF. The CDR3 DNA follows: TGTGCCAGCACCCCGGACAGGGGCGGAAATCAGCCCCAGCATTTT. The rearrangement links TRBV12-3 or TRBV12-4 to TRBJ1-5, with TRBD1 identical over 9 bases. J lost 4 bases, V lost 7 bases, and 8 bases had no gene match. CDR3 length: 15 residues.

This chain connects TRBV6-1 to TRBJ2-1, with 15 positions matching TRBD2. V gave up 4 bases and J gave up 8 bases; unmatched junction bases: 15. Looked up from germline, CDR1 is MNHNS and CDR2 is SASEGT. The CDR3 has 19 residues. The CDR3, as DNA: TGTGCCAGCAGTGCCGGACTAGCGGGAGGGCCGTCGGTACTCTATGAGCAGTTCTTC. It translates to CASSAGLAGGPSVLYEQFF.

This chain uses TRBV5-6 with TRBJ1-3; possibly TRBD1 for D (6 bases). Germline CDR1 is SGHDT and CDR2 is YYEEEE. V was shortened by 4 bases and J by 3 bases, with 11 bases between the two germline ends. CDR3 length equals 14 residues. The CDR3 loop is CASSRTDVGNTIYF. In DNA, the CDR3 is TGTGCCAGCAGCCGGACAGACGTTGGAAACACCATATATTTT.

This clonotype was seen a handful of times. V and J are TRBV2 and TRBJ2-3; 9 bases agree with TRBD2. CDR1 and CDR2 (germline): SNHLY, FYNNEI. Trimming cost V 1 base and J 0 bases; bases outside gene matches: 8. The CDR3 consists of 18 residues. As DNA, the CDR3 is TGTGCCAGCAGTGAAGTTAGCGGGAGTGAGGGTAGCACAGATACGCAGTATTTT. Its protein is CASSEVSGSEGSTDTQYF.